This entry lists 7 T cell receptor beta chains sequenced from one sample in a study of blood T cell repertoires in COVID-19. Data came from immunoSEQ multiplex PCR; TCRdb stores just in-frame clones and leaves some out. This sample has 200,000 to 250,000 clones, with approximately 80% found just once. Sequencing was done on a sample of PBMCs or T cells enriched from blood (not recorded which). The receptors were sampled from a woman aged 40-49 years with acute COVID-19.

The rearrangement uses TRBV5-1 and TRBJ1-3; 7 bases are shared with TRBD1. This CDR3 is built from 16 residues. CDR1 and CDR2 (germline): SGHRS, YFSETQ. V lost 5 bases, J lost 3 bases, and 11 bases stayed unmatched. The CDR3 region is CASSPGGDRVGNTIYF. As DNA, the CDR3 is TGCGCCAGCAGTCCTGGGGGAGACAGGGTTGGAAACACCATATATTTT.

This rearrangement joins TRBV19 to TRBJ2-4; possibly TRBD1 for D (9 bases). Germline V gene lookup returns CDR1 LNHDA and CDR2 SQIVND (reference sequence). This CDR3 comprises 14 residues. Trimming shortened V by 9 bases and J by 8 bases, and 20 bases separated the two germline ends. DNA of the CDR3: TGTGCCAGCACGGGAGGGACAGGGAGGGACATTCAGTACTTC. Translating it yields CASTGGTGRDIQYF.

The chain recombines TRBV24-1 with TRBJ2-5; 7 bases are a match to TRBD1. V trimming: 4 bases; J trimming: 4 bases; junction bases outside the gene matches: 5. The CDR3 spans 14 residues. Germline CDR1 is KGHDR and CDR2 is SFDVKD. Here the CDR3 reads CATSDLQGRETQYF. The CDR3 DNA follows: TGTGCCACCAGTGACTTACAGGGGCGAGAGACCCAGTACTTC.

The gene calls are TRBV5-4 and TRBJ2-3, with TRBD2 matching 7 bases. Germline CDR1 and CDR2: SGHNT and YYREEE (reference sequence). V was pared by 5 bases and J by 1 base, with 22 bases of the junction left unmatched. The CDR3 sequence is 20 residues long. The CDR3 is CASSSSTWAGVSLGTDTQYF. The CDR3 bases are TGTGCCAGCAGTTCCTCGACGTGGGCGGGAGTTTCTCTCGGCACAGATACGCAGTATTTT.

CDR3 sequence (DNA): TGTGCCAGCAGCACGGGACAATTTAATGCGGCCGGGCAGTTCTTC. Its translation is CASSTGQFNAAGQFF. This sequence joins TRBV7-2 and TRBJ2-1; possible D gene TRBD1, 6 bases. Trimming pared 5 bases from V and 12 bases from J, leaving 23 bases between. This CDR3 region has 15 residues. CDR1 is SGHTA and CDR2 is FQGNSA in the germline V gene.

The chain joins TRBV11-3 to TRBJ1-1; D gene unclear. The ends were cut back, 0 bases at V and 8 bases at J, with 10 bases in the middle. From germline, CDR1 is SGHNT and CDR2 YENEEA. The CDR3 loop spans 13 amino acids. This chain's CDR3 is CASSLDGRAEAFF. The CDR3 nucleotides read TGTGCCAGCAGCTTAGATGGTCGAGCGGAAGCTTTCTTT.

This clone came up once. The chain carries TRBV11-2 and TRBJ2-3; 7 bases align to TRBD2. The germline V gene has CDR1 SGHAT and CDR2 FQNNGV. CDR3 length: 12 residues. Trimming removed 3 bases from V and 7 bases from J; junction bases left unmatched: 1. The CDR3: CASSLGGYTQYF. CDR3 in DNA: TGTGCCAGCAGCTTGGGGGGGTATACGCAGTATTTT.